The 31 T cell receptor beta chains below all came from one sample that was sequenced in a study of post-analysis software for immune sequencing data. The study, taken as a whole, reports: The five TRBV segments detected at higher frequency in patients than in controls included TRBV5-6, TRBV5-1 and TRBV20-1.

Carried by the TCR beta cDNA libraries were unique molecular identifiers. TCRdb reanalysed the PCR reads using MiXCR and keeps one entry per CDR3 protein. The repertoire has hundreds of thousands of distinct CDR3 sequences, just under 30% of them found once; the top ten carry approximately 0.55%. These TCRs are of unknown antigen specificity. The sample consisted of blood. These receptors were collected from a girl between 5 and 17 years old with multiple sclerosis.

The genes are TRBV7-9 and TRBJ2-7; 10 nucleotides align to TRBD1. V trimming: 5 bases; J trimming: 2 bases; junction bases outside the gene matches: 9. Germline lookup yields CDR1 SEHNR and CDR2 FQNEAQ (reference sequence). The CDR3 runs to 16 residues. CDR3 loop: CASSPTGGQGTYEQYF. CDR3 nucleotides: TGTGCCAGCAGCCCGACCGGGGGACAGGGGACCTACGAGCAGTACTTC.

CDR3 coding DNA: TGTGCCAGCAGTTACTTAGACAGGACCACTGAAGCTTTCTTT. This gives the protein CASSYLDRTTEAFF. The rearrangement uses TRBV6-5 and TRBJ1-1; weak D call: TRBD1 (6 bases). The germline gives CDR1 MNHEY, CDR2 SVGAGI. Trimming took off 1 base at V and 4 bases at J, with 10 bases between the two ends. The CDR3 loop spans 14 amino acids.

The chain is built from TRBV5-1 and TRBJ2-5; 7 bases are a match to TRBD2. The CDR3 runs to 16 residues. Germline lookup yields CDR1 SGHRS and CDR2 YFSETQ. Losses at the gene ends were 1 base for V and 2 bases for J; bases not matched to a gene: 8. The chain's CDR3 is CASSLRFLGGQETQYF. Here the CDR3 DNA reads TGCGCCAGCAGCTTGAGATTTTTGGGGGGGCAAGAGACCCAGTACTTC.

V gene TRBV4-3 combines with J gene TRBJ2-7, with 9 bases identical to TRBD1. Germline V lookup: CDR1 LGHNA, CDR2 YSLEER. CDR3 length: 15 residues. V dropped 3 bases and J dropped 3; count of bases not matched to a gene: 6. The CDR3 reads CASSHRSTGGYEQYF. Here the CDR3 DNA reads TGCGCCAGCAGCCACCGATCGACAGGGGGCTACGAGCAGTACTTC.

This clonotype was seen a handful of times. The J gene is TRBJ2-7, the V gene TRBV28, with D perhaps matching TRBD1 or TRBD2 (6 bases each). CDR3 length: 15 residues. V lost 7 bases, J lost 5 bases, and 21 bases lay in between. From germline, CDR1 is MDHEN and CDR2 SYDVKM. CDR3 DNA sequence: TGTGCCAGCACCTTGGGGGGCTCAGGTTTGAACGAGCAGTACTTC. It codes for CASTLGGSGLNEQYF.

The chain carries TRBV20-1 and TRBJ2-6; 7 bases map to TRBD2. CDR3 length equals 16 residues. Per the germline V gene, CDR1 is DFQATT and CDR2 is SNEGSKA (reference sequence). Germline trimming cut 0 bases from V and 0 bases from J; bases unmatched to any gene: 2. The CDR3 DNA is TGCAGTGCTAGAGATCCGGGGGGCTCTGGGGCCAACGTCCTGACTTTC. Encoded protein: CSARDPGGSGANVLTF.

This rearrangement joins TRBV7-2 to TRBJ2-7, with D perhaps matching TRBD2 (5 bases). This CDR3 is built from 12 residues. V was shortened by 4 bases and J by 10 bases, with 14 bases between the two germline ends. Germline assignment: CDR1 SGHTA and CDR2 FQGNSA. CDR3 protein: CASSSDGRAQYF. The CDR3 region has the DNA TGTGCCAGCAGCTCTGACGGGCGGGCCCAGTACTTC.

The rearrangement joins TRBV12-3 or TRBV12-4 to TRBJ2-3, with 16 bases identical to TRBD2. This CDR3 comprises 17 residues. J was trimmed by 1 base and V by 6 bases; bases with no gene match: 4. CDR3 coding DNA: TGTGCCAGCAGCGCCGGGACTAGCGGGGGGGGCACAGATACGCAGTATTTT. It is translated as CASSAGTSGGGTDTQYF.

The chain joins TRBV7-7 to TRBJ2-5, with a possible D match to TRBD1 (6 bases). In germline, CDR1 is SSHAT, CDR2 FNYEAQ (reference sequence). The V end lost 5 bases, the J end lost 4 bases, and 11 bases lay between the germline ends. This CDR3 comprises 13 residues. This chain's CDR3 is CASSSRGAETQYF. The CDR3 DNA reads TGTGCCAGCAGCAGCAGGGGAGCAGAGACCCAGTACTTC.

J is TRBJ2-3 and V is TRBV29-1; the D is unclear. Germline V gives CDR1 SQVTM, CDR2 ANQGSEA. CDR3 length equals 12 residues. The V end was cut by 6 bases, the J end by 5 bases, with 12 bases between. Here the CDR3 reads CSVKVVGDTQYF. DNA of the CDR3: TGCAGCGTGAAGGTGGTGGGAGATACGCAGTATTTT.

The V and J genes are TRBV27 and TRBJ1-4, with D hard to call. Per the germline V gene, CDR1 is MNHEY and CDR2 is SMNVEV (reference sequence). The germline V and J ends were trimmed by 0 bases and 8 bases, with 16 bases remaining between them. The CDR3 has 16 amino acids. The CDR3 loop is CASSLSPAAGREKLFF. The CDR3 DNA is TGTGCCAGCAGTTTATCGCCCGCCGCCGGGCGAGAAAAACTGTTTTTT. Variable domain in full (rest from reference TRBV27 and TRBJ1-4): EAQVTQNPRYLITVTGKKLTVTCSQNMNHEYMSWYRQDPGLGLRQIYYSMNVEVTDKGDVPEGYKVSRKEKRNFPLILESPSPNQTSLYFCASSLSPAAGREKLFFGSGTQLSVL.

This clonotype has just a few counts. The gene calls are TRBV4-3 and TRBJ1-5; D ambiguous. The germline CDR1 and CDR2 sequences are LGHNA and YSLEER. V was trimmed by 5 bases and J by 2 bases, leaving 10 bases between them. There are 14 residues in the CDR3. The CDR3 reads CASSDELGNQPQHF. DNA of the CDR3: TGCGCCAGCAGCGATGAACTAGGCAATCAGCCCCAGCATTTT.

The genes are TRBV20-1 and TRBJ2-3; D possibly corresponds to TRBD1 (7 bases). V lost 3 bases and J lost 5, with 15 bases in between. CDR3 length equals 14 residues. Germline values: CDR1 DFQATT, CDR2 SNEGSKA (reference sequence). DNA for the CDR3: TGCAGTGCTAGCCAGGGGGGAGAGGGAGATACGCAGTATTTT. Translating gives CSASQGGEGDTQYF.

The chain combines TRBV2 with TRBJ2-5; D may be TRBD1 or TRBD2 (5 bases each). V was clipped by 4 bases and J by 6 bases, with 18 bases between them. The CDR3 is made up of 15 amino acids. Germline CDR1 is SNHLY and CDR2 is FYNNEI. The CDR3: CASSATGTPGKTQYF. The CDR3 bases are TGTGCCAGCAGTGCTACCGGGACGCCCGGAAAGACCCAGTACTTC.

The chain carries TRBV29-1 and TRBJ1-2; 9 positions agree with TRBD1. The trim removed 6 bases at V and 4 bases at J, leaving 6 bases unmatched. Per germline, CDR1 SQVTM and CDR2 ANQGSEA. The CDR3 length is 13 residues. CDR3: CSVGRGQGYGYTF. The CDR3 DNA reads TGCAGCGTCGGAAGGGGACAGGGCTATGGCTACACCTTC.

This clonotype was recorded a few times. V and J are TRBV20-1 and TRBJ2-1; D possibly matches TRBD1 or TRBD2 (5 bases each). The DNA end is more similar to TRBJ2-7, so the J call may be wrong. Germline V gene lookup returns CDR1 DFQATT and CDR2 SNEGSKA (reference sequence). This CDR3 contains 15 residues. CDR3: CSASGAAQSYNEQYF. CDR3 coding DNA: TGCAGTGCTAGCGGGGCAGCCCAGTCCTACAATGAGCAGTACTTC.

The J gene is TRBJ1-1, the V gene TRBV6-5; D not certain. The CDR3 runs to 15 residues. In germline, CDR1 is MNHEY, CDR2 SVGAGI. V lost 0 bases, J lost 1 base, and 9 bases lay in between. The CDR3 bases are TGTGCCAGCAGTTACTCGGGCGCAGGGAACACTGAAGCTTTCTTT. Protein sequence: CASSYSGAGNTEAFF.

This clonotype occurred a few times. The chain joins TRBV7-2 to TRBJ2-5; 11 bases agree with TRBD1. Trimming removed 4 bases from V and 2 bases from J; junction bases left unmatched: 3. The V gene's germline CDR1 is SGHTA and CDR2 FQGNSA. The length of the CDR3 is 15 residues. The DNA of the CDR3 is TGTGCCAGCAGCTGGGGGACAGGGGGTCAAGAGACCCAGTACTTC. Residues: CASSWGTGGQETQYF.

This clonotype was counted only a few times. The V call is TRBV20-1, the J call TRBJ2-3; D is unclear. Between the trimmed V and J ends, which lost 0 bases and 4 bases, there was a span of 8 bases. Germline V gives CDR1 DFQATT, CDR2 SNEGSKA (reference sequence). The CDR3 covers 13 residues. The CDR3 bases are TGCAGTGCTAGAGACCCCCTTGCAGATACGCAGTATTTT. Residues: CSARDPLADTQYF.

This clonotype was counted between two and nine times. The genes are TRBV20-1 and TRBJ2-4; TRBD2 is a possible D gene (5 bases). Trimming stripped 4 bases from V and 0 bases from J, with 16 bases between. CDR1 is DFQATT, CDR2 SNEGSKA, per germline (reference sequence). This CDR3 has 16 residues. This chain's CDR3 is CSAKDLSGLAKNIQYF. In DNA, the CDR3 is TGCAGTGCTAAAGACCTCAGCGGACTAGCCAAAAACATTCAGTACTTC.

The rearrangement uses TRBV7-2 and TRBJ2-7; D possibly corresponds to TRBD2 (5 bases). The CDR3 totals 16 residues. Germline loops: CDR1 SGHTA, CDR2 FQGNSA. V shed 5 bases and J shed 2 bases, with 19 bases lying between them. CDR3 in DNA: TGTGCCAGCAGCGCAAACCGGCTCGGGATCGCCTACGAGCAGTACTTC. This gives the protein CASSANRLGIAYEQYF.

J is TRBJ2-1 and V is TRBV4-3; tentative D call: TRBD2 (5 bases). The CDR3 is made up of 17 amino acids. Deletions cut 4 bases from V and 5 bases from J, with 21 bases between. Looked up from germline, CDR1 is LGHNA and CDR2 is YSLEER. The CDR3 coding sequence is TGCGCCAGCAGCCCGAGCCTAGGGAGTGGGTCCCACAATGAGCAGTTCTTC. It yields the protein CASSPSLGSGSHNEQFF.

V gene TRBV20-1 combines with J gene TRBJ1-2; 7 nucleotides match TRBD1. CDR1 and CDR2 (germline): DFQATT, SNEGSKA (reference sequence). The J segment lost 4 bases and the V segment lost 3 bases, leaving 11 bases of the junction unmatched. The CDR3 spans 15 residues. In nucleotides, the CDR3 is TGCAGTGCTAGGGATGGCAGGGGGATCATCTATGGCTACACCTTC. Its translation: CSARDGRGIIYGYTF.

This clonotype was seen a handful of times. The chain joins TRBV3-1 to TRBJ1-2; unclear D gene. CDR1 and CDR2 (germline): LGHDT, YNNKEL (reference sequence). This CDR3 has 12 amino acids. Trimming pared 1 base from V and 6 bases from J, leaving 6 bases between. The DNA of the CDR3 is TGTGCCAGCAGCCAAGGTGCACATGGCTACACCTTC. Its translation is CASSQGAHGYTF.

This clonotype was picked up a small number of times. J is TRBJ2-5 and V is TRBV2; D is ambiguous. The CDR3 covers 15 residues. The V gene's germline CDR1 is SNHLY and CDR2 FYNNEI. The V and J ends lost 2 bases and 1 base respectively, with 11 bases between them. The chain's CDR3 is CASSEFLVVQETQYF. CDR3 coding DNA: TGTGCCAGCAGTGAATTCCTAGTCGTCCAAGAGACCCAGTACTTC.

In regard to this clonotype: One end of the junction does not line up with germline, which may come from a read error. This rearrangement joins TRBV6-5 to TRBJ2-1; TRBD1 might be the D (5 bases). The V gene's germline CDR1 is MNHEY and CDR2 SVGAGI. CDR3 size: 14 residues. The CDR3 spells CAGSLRGNHNEQFF. CDR3 nucleotides: TGTGCCGGCAGTCTAAGGGGCAACCACAATGAGCAGTTCTTC.

The rearrangement links TRBV20-1 to TRBJ2-5; 12 nucleotides line up with TRBD2. This CDR3 region has 16 residues. Germline CDR1 reads DFQATT; CDR2 reads SNEGSKA (reference sequence). V shed 2 bases, J shed 1 base, and the junction held 5 bases outside the gene matches. This CDR3 reads CSARISSGRAQETQYF. CDR3 coding DNA: TGCAGTGCTAGAATATCTAGCGGGAGGGCCCAAGAGACCCAGTACTTC.

This clonotype was seen a handful of times. CDR3 sequence (DNA): TGCAGTGCTTACAGGGGCGGTAGCAATCAGCCCCAGCATTTT. Protein product: CSAYRGGSNQPQHF. The gene calls are TRBV20-1 and TRBJ1-5, with 7 bases aligning to TRBD1. The CDR3 is 14 residues long. Germline CDR1 is DFQATT and CDR2 is SNEGSKA (reference sequence). J gave up 0 bases and V 5 bases, and 4 bases lay outside the gene matches.

There are a few counts of this clonotype. V and J are TRBV6-6 and TRBJ1-5; D is unresolved. V lost 5 bases and J lost 3, with 11 bases in between. CDR1 and CDR2 from the germline V gene are MNHNY and SVGAGI (reference sequence). This CDR3 spans 14 amino acids. CDR3 sequence reads: CASSSRQINQPQHF. CDR3 nucleotides: TGTGCCAGCAGTAGCAGGCAGATCAATCAGCCCCAGCATTTT.

The rearrangement joins TRBV10-3 to TRBJ1-2; 8 bases map to TRBD1. J gave up 2 bases and V 3 bases, and 11 bases lay outside the gene matches. The CDR3 spans 17 residues. The germline CDR1 and CDR2 sequences are ENHRY and SYGVKD. The CDR3 reads CAISDRPGGQGNYGYTF. CDR3 bases: TGTGCCATCAGTGACCGACCCGGTGGACAGGGAAACTATGGCTACACCTTC.

With respect to this clonotype: A much larger clone sits a single nucleotide away, making a read error possible. This rearrangement joins TRBV9 to TRBJ2-5; no reliable D call. Germline CDR1 SGDLS, CDR2 YYNGEE. This CDR3 has 14 residues. Trimming stripped 0 bases from V and 4 bases from J, with 10 bases between. DNA of the CDR3: TGTGCCAGCAGCGTAGGGCCGGCAGGAGAGACCCAGTACTTC. It codes for CASSVGPAGETQYF.